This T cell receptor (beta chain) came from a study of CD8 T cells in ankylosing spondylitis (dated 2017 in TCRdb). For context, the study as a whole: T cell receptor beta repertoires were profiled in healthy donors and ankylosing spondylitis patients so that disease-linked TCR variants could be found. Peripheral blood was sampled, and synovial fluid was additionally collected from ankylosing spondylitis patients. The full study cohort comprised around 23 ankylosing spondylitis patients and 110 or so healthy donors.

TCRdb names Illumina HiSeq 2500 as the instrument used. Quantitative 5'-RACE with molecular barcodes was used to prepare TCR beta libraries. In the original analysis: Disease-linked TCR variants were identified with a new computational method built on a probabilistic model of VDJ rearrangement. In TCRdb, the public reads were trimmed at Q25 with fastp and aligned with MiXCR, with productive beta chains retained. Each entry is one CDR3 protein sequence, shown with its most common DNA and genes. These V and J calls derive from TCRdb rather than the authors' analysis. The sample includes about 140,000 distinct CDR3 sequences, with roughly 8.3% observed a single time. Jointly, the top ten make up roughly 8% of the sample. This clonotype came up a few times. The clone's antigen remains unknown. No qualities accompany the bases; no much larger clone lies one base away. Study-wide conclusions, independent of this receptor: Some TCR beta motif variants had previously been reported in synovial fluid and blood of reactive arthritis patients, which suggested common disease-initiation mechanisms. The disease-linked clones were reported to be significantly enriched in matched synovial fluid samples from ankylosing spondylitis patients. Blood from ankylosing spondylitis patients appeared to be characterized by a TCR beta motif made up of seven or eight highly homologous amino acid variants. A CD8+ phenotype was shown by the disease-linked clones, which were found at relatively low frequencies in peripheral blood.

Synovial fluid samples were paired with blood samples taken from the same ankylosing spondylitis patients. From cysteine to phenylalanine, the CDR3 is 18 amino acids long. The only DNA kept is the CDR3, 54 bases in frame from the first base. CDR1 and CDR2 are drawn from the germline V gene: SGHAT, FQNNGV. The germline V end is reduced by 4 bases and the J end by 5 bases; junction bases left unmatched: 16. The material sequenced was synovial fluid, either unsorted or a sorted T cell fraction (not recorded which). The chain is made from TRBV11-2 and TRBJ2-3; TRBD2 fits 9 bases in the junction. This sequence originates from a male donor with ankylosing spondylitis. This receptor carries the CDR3 CASSSFLGLAGWQDTQYF. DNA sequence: TGTGCCAGCAGCTCCTTCCTTGGGCTAGCGGGGTGGCAAGATACGCAGTATTTT. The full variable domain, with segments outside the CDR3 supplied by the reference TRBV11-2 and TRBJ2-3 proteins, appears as EAGVAQSPRYKIIEKRQSVAFWCNPISGHATLYWYQQILGQGPKLLIQFQNNGVVDDSQLPKDRFSAERLKGVDSTLKIQPAKLEDSAVYLCASSSFLGLAGWQDTQYFGPGTRLTVL.